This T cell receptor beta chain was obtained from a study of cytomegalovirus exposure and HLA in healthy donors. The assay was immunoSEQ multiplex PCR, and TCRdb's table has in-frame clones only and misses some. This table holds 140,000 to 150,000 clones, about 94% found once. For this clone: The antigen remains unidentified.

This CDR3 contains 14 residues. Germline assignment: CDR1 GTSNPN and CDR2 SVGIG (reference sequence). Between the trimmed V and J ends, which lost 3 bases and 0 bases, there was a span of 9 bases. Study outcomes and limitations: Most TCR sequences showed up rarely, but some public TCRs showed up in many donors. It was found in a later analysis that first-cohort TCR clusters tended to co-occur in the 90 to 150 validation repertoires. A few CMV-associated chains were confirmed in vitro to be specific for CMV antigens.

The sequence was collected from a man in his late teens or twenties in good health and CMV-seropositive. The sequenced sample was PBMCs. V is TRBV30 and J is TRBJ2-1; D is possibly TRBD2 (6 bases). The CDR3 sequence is CAWRRGVSYNEQFF. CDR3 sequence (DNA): TGTGCCTGGAGGCGGGGAGTCTCCTACAATGAGCAGTTCTTC. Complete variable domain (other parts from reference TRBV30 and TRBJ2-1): SQTIHQWPATLVQPVGSPLSLECTVEGTSNPNLYWYRQAAGRGLQLLFYSVGIGQISSEVPQNLSASRPQDRQFILSSKKLLLSDSGFYLCAWRRGVSYNEQFFGPGTRLTVL.